The 15 T cell receptor beta chains presented below share a single source sample, sequenced in a study of blood T cell repertoires in COVID-19. Generated by immunoSEQ multiplex PCR, the TCRdb table keeps only in-frame clones and is missing some. This sample has about 240,000 clones, with around 87% found just once. What was sequenced was peripheral blood. The receptors stem from a woman in her seventies with active or convalescent COVID-19.

This clone was counted once. At the DNA level, this CDR3 is encoded by other sequences in the same sample as well. The CDR3 region is CASSPGQMNTEAFF. In nucleotides, the CDR3 is TGTGCCAGCAGCCCCGGACAGATGAACACTGAAGCTTTCTTT. V is TRBV11-3 and J is TRBJ1-1; D may be TRBD1 (6 bases). Germline V lookup: CDR1 SGHNT, CDR2 YENEEA. V was shortened by 5 bases and J by 0 bases, with 10 bases between the two germline ends. This CDR3 region has 14 residues.

The chain couples TRBV6-2 or TRBV6-3 to TRBJ1-2, with TRBD1 matching over 8 bases. Germline V gene lookup returns CDR1 MNHEY and CDR2 SVGEGT. V shed 0 bases, J shed 7 bases, and the junction held 4 bases outside the gene matches. The CDR3 has 14 residues. The CDR3 loop reads CASSYSAGTGGYTF. The CDR3 nucleotides read TGTGCCAGCAGTTACTCTGCGGGGACAGGTGGCTACACCTTC.

This chain connects TRBV7-8 to TRBJ2-1, with 7 bases fitting TRBD1. In germline, CDR1 is SGHVS, CDR2 FQNEAQ. The CDR3 is 15 residues long. Trimming cost V 5 bases and J 4 bases; bases outside gene matches: 8. The CDR3 region is CASSPPGQQYNEQFF. The CDR3 nucleotides are TGTGCCAGCAGCCCACCGGGACAGCAATACAATGAGCAGTTCTTC.

This rearrangement joins TRBV19 to TRBJ2-7, with TRBD1 identical over 7 bases. Germline V gives CDR1 LNHDA, CDR2 SQIVND (reference sequence). The CDR3 covers 13 residues. Unmatched junction bases numbered 3, after V lost 3 bases and J lost 4 bases. CDR3 region: CASSIADRYEQYF. The CDR3 DNA is TGTGCCAGTAGTATTGCGGACAGGTACGAGCAGTACTTC.

The chain is built from TRBV6-2 or TRBV6-3 and TRBJ2-1, with TRBD1 identical over 9 bases. Germline loops: CDR1 MNHEY, CDR2 SVGEGT. The V segment lost 5 bases and the J segment 5 bases; nucleotides outside the gene matches: 7. The CDR3 runs 15 residues. In DNA, the CDR3 is TGTGCCAGCAGTCAGGCGGGACAGGGAAACAATGAGCAGTTCTTC. Translated: CASSQAGQGNNEQFF.

The chain joins TRBV2 to TRBJ1-6; weak D call: TRBD1 (6 bases). The CDR3 is 15 residues long. Trimming removed 2 bases at V and 9 bases at J, with 14 bases between. Germline V gives CDR1 SNHLY, CDR2 FYNNEI. The CDR3 protein is CASSELGQGSSPLHF. The CDR3 DNA is TGTGCCAGCAGTGAATTAGGTCAGGGGAGTTCACCCCTCCACTTT.

The genes are TRBV6-2 or TRBV6-3 and TRBJ1-3; D remains ambiguous. This CDR3 contains 12 residues. Germline CDR1 MNHEY, CDR2 SVGEGT. V shed 4 bases and J shed 5 bases, with 6 bases lying between them. CDR3 DNA sequence: TGTGCCAGCAGTTCGTCCCGAAACACCATATATTTT. It codes for CASSSSRNTIYF.

The V call is TRBV3-1 (or the pseudogene TRBV3-2), the J call TRBJ2-2; 7 bases match TRBD1. The length of the CDR3 is 16 residues. Trimming removed 6 bases from V and 0 bases from J; junction bases left unmatched: 7. Germline V gene data show CDR1 as LGHDT and CDR2 as YNNKEL (reference sequence). CDR3 loop: CASRSHGTANTGELFF. CDR3 nucleotide sequence: TGTGCCAGCAGATCGCACGGGACAGCGAACACCGGGGAGCTGTTTTTT.

In this sample, this clone turned up a few times. The chain couples TRBV12-5 to TRBJ2-1; D may be TRBD1 (6 bases). CDR1 is LGHNT and CDR2 is FRNRAP in the germline V gene. The length of the CDR3 is 15 residues. The ends were cut back, 1 base at V and 10 bases at J, with 17 bases in the middle. The CDR3 DNA is TGTGCTAGTGGTTTGGGCAATATACAGGGTCGCGAGCAGTTCTTC. Amino acids: CASGLGNIQGREQFF.

The chain employs TRBV4-3 and TRBJ1-2, with 7 bases identical to TRBD1. CDR1 LGHNA and CDR2 YSLEER come from the germline V gene. This CDR3 is built from 15 residues. The junction had 10 bases not matched to a gene; V was cut back by 6 bases and J by 3 bases. The CDR3 DNA is TGCGCCAGCAGACCCGACAGGGAGTGGCACTATGGCTACACCTTC. Protein product: CASRPDREWHYGYTF.

The rearrangement uses TRBV5-4 and TRBJ2-5; D gene unclear. The V gene's germline CDR1 is SGHNT and CDR2 YYREEE (reference sequence). The V end was cut by 3 bases, the J end by 2 bases, with 5 bases between. The CDR3 spans 12 residues. The CDR3: CASSSSQETQYF. CDR3 DNA sequence: TGTGCCAGCAGCTCATCACAAGAGACCCAGTACTTC.

The gene calls are TRBV3-1 (or the pseudogene TRBV3-2) and TRBJ2-4, with a possible D match to TRBD2 (5 bases). The germline gives CDR1 LGHDT, CDR2 YNNKEL (reference sequence). V lost 4 bases, J lost 0 bases, and 19 bases lay in between. The CDR3 covers 18 residues. DNA of the CDR3: TGTGCCAGCAGCCCCTTACCCGAAGGGAGCTTAGCCAAAAACATTCAGTACTTC. As protein: CASSPLPEGSLAKNIQYF.

This chain connects TRBV2 to TRBJ1-4; tentative D call: TRBD1 (6 bases). Germline V lookup: CDR1 SNHLY, CDR2 FYNNEI. V was pared by 8 bases and J by 0 bases, with 19 bases between. The CDR3 is made up of 17 amino acids. The CDR3, as DNA: TGTGCCAGCCACACCGGGACACCTACTGCAACTAATGAAAAACTGTTTTTT. It is translated as CASHTGTPTATNEKLFF.

The chain uses TRBV5-5 and TRBJ1-2; 8 bases map to TRBD1. V trimming: 1 base; J trimming: 3 bases; junction bases outside the gene matches: 5. This CDR3 spans 15 amino acids. The germline CDR1 and CDR2 sequences are SGHKS and YYEKEE (reference sequence). CDR3 sequence (DNA): TGTGCCAGCAGCTTGCGGACAGGGAGGGACTATGGCTACACCTTC. Amino acids: CASSLRTGRDYGYTF.

This sequence joins TRBV7-9 and TRBJ2-5, with a tentative D call TRBD1 (6 bases). The CDR3 has 16 amino acids. From germline, CDR1 is SEHNR and CDR2 FQNEAQ (reference sequence). The V end lost 1 base, the J end lost 4 bases, and 16 bases lay between the germline ends. CDR3 sequence: CASSLGQGPILETQYF. The CDR3 region has the DNA TGTGCCAGCAGCTTAGGGCAGGGGCCTATCTTAGAGACCCAGTACTTC.